This TCR beta chain was sequenced for a study of blood T cell repertoires in COVID-19. Sequencing was performed with immunoSEQ multiplex PCR; in TCRdb, only in-frame clones are kept and a portion is missing. The profile shows over 250,000 clones, nearly 90% of them singletons. The CDR3 is 12 amino acids. Germline CDR1 GTSNPN, CDR2 SVGIG (reference sequence). The V and J ends lost 2 bases and 7 bases respectively, with 9 bases between them. V is TRBV30 and J is TRBJ2-1; D is undetermined. This clonotype was sampled from a woman aged 55-70 years who had recovered from COVID-19. The specimen sequenced was PBMCs or T cells enriched from blood (not recorded which). The CDR3 nucleotides read TGTGCCTGGAGTCAGTCTCTTAATGAGCAGTTCTTC. Encoded protein: CAWSQSLNEQFF.